This T cell receptor (beta chain) emerged from a study of blood T cell repertoires in COVID-19. The wider study: Spain, Italy and the United States supplied samples that represented acute and convalescent COVID-19.

Authors' processing steps: Amplification of reference gene primers was used by the study to estimate nucleated cell counts. The method was immunoSEQ multiplex PCR; TCRdb's version includes in-frame clones alone and lacks a portion of them. V, J and clone size are those of that table, while D and trimming were read from the DNA. Of approximately 70,000 clones in the sample, about nine tenths were seen once. The source of this sequence is a human donor in a cohort sampled during active COVID-19. Sequenced input: peripheral blood.

The CDR3 loop reads CASSSGTGGSYNSPLHF. The CDR3 nucleotides are TGTGCCAGCAGCTCCGGGACAGGGGGCTCCTATAATTCACCCCTCCACTTT. This chain joins TRBV3-1 (or the pseudogene TRBV3-2) and TRBJ1-6; 11 nucleotides line up with TRBD1. Germline loops: CDR1 LGHDT, CDR2 YNNKEL (reference sequence). V shed 5 bases, J shed 0 bases, and the junction held 3 bases outside the gene matches. CDR3 size: 17 residues.